This TCR beta chain was recorded in a study of T cells in Graves' hyperthyroidism and ophthalmopathy. Newly diagnosed hyperthyroidism, duration under 2 months, in patients aged 18 to 65. Clinical symptoms, serum thyroxine, TRAb, thyroid ultrasound and orbital computed tomography informed diagnoses. The PBMCs were sourced from fresh peripheral blood (more than 8.5 ml). What was amplified from RNA transcripts were TCR beta CDR3 regions. The HTBI primer set served for first-round RT-PCR of the TCR CDR3. TCRdb passed the multiplex PCR reads through MiXCR, listing each CDR3 protein once. The data hold some 620,000 distinct CDR3 sequences, with 15% to 20% observed a single time. This clonotype was observed a few times. Germline V gene sequence: CDR1 SGHDT, CDR2 YYEEEE. This CDR3 contains 13 residues. With 4 bases removed from V and 5 bases from J, the gap between germline ends came to 13 bases.

The chain couples TRBV5-6 to TRBJ2-7, with a possible D match to TRBD1 (5 bases). This TCR was recovered from a woman in her twenties or thirties with Graves' hyperthyroidism. Sequences were obtained from blood. In DNA form, the CDR3 reads TGTGCCAGCAGCCAGGGATCAGTTAACGAGCAGTACTTC. It is translated as CASSQGSVNEQYF. Variable domain in full (rest from reference TRBV5-6 and TRBJ2-7): DAGVTQSPTHLIKTRGQQVTLRCSPKSGHDTVSWYQQALGQGPQFIFQYYEEEERQRGNFPDRFSGHQFPNYSSELNVNALLLGDSALYLCASSQGSVNEQYFGPGTRLTVT.